The 10 T cell receptor beta chains in this list originate from one sample, sequenced in a study of identical twins. Via MiXCR, TCRdb re-called the 5' RACE reads, giving one row per CDR3 protein. This table has some 1,600,000 distinct CDR3 sequences, under 35% appearing once. Sequencing input: cord blood. The receptor set was obtained from a newborn girl in good health.

The V call is TRBV20-1, the J call TRBJ2-7, with 7 bases identical to TRBD2. The trim removed 0 bases at V and 3 bases at J, leaving 8 bases unmatched. This CDR3 spans 15 amino acids. Germline V gene sequence: CDR1 DFQATT, CDR2 SNEGSKA (reference sequence). CDR3 sequence: CSARDTGLGYYEQYF. The CDR3 DNA is TGCAGTGCTAGAGATACCGGACTAGGATACTACGAGCAGTACTTC.

The chain joins TRBV21-1 to TRBJ2-4; TRBD1, the table's D call, lacks a check against the DNA. TRBV21-1 is a documented pseudogene. CDR3 size: 15 residues. The CDR3 sequence: CASSKGEGNQNIQYF. The DNA for the CDR3 is TGTGCCAGCAGCAAAGGGGAAGGGAACCAAAACATTCAGTACTTC.

The chain recombines TRBV5-5 with TRBJ2-5; D may be TRBD1 (5 bases). V was cut by 0 bases and J by 3 bases, with 9 bases left in between. This CDR3 region has 14 residues. CDR1 and CDR2 from the germline V gene are SGHKS and YYEKEE (reference sequence). This CDR3 is CASSLGVREETQYF. CDR3 coding DNA: TGTGCCAGCAGCTTGGGCGTCAGGGAAGAGACCCAGTACTTC.

This clonotype was seen a handful of times. The chain uses TRBV4-1 and TRBJ1-1; maybe TRBD1 (6 bases). CDR1 is MGHRA and CDR2 is YSYEKL in the germline V gene. The CDR3 sequence is 14 residues long. Trimming left V 6 bases short and J 4 bases short, with 15 bases between. CDR3 sequence: CASSKKGDITEAFF. In DNA, the CDR3 is TGCGCCAGCAGTAAGAAGGGGGACATCACTGAAGCTTTCTTT.

This clonotype has only one observation. The chain couples TRBV27 to TRBJ2-1; TRBD1 or TRBD2 may be the D gene (6 bases each). Germline CDR1 MNHEY, CDR2 SMNVEV (reference sequence). CDR3 size: 15 residues. Trimming took off 1 base at V and 7 bases at J, with 14 bases between the two ends. The CDR3 DNA reads TGTGCCAGCAGTTTATTCTGGGGGGCTGGTAATGAGCAGTTCTTC. This translates into CASSLFWGAGNEQFF.

The chain has TRBV20-1 and TRBJ2-5; D is possibly TRBD2 (5 bases). The CDR3 consists of 15 residues. Trimming cost V 1 base and J 1 base, with 13 bases left between them. Per germline, CDR1 DFQATT and CDR2 SNEGSKA (reference sequence). The CDR3 DNA sequence: TGCAGTGCTAGAGTTGGGAGCTCCCTCCAAGAGACCCAGTACTTC. It encodes CSARVGSSLQETQYF.

This sequence joins TRBV20-1 and TRBJ1-1, with 8 bases aligning to TRBD1. This CDR3 is built from 14 residues. After removal of 0 bases from V and 7 bases from J, the junction contained 7 bases not matched to a gene. Germline-derived CDR1 and CDR2 are DFQATT and SNEGSKA (reference sequence). CDR3 coding DNA: TGCAGTGCTAGAGACGACAGGGGCGTCAGTGAAGCTTTCTTT. Translated: CSARDDRGVSEAFF.

This clonotype was counted a few times. The chain links TRBV14 to TRBJ2-1; TRBD1 matches at 10 bases. The CDR3 consists of 17 residues. CDR1 is SGHDN, CDR2 FVKESK, per germline. The V and J ends lost 2 bases and 6 bases, in that order; junction bases with no gene match: 10. DNA of the CDR3: TGTGCCAGCAGCCAAAGCTACCGGGACAGGGGTGCCAATGAGCAGTTCTTC. Translation gives CASSQSYRDRGANEQFF.

This clonotype occurred a few times. The chain uses TRBV2 and TRBJ2-7; the D is unclear. The V gene's germline CDR1 is SNHLY and CDR2 FYNNEI. V lost 1 base and J lost 2, with 12 bases in between. This CDR3 is 15 amino acids long. The CDR3 protein is CASSEGTTGTYEQYF. The CDR3 DNA reads TGTGCCAGCAGTGAAGGTACGACGGGTACCTACGAGCAGTACTTC. Full variable domain (rest looked up from reference TRBV2 and TRBJ2-7): EPEVTQTPSHQVTQMGQEVILRCVPISNHLYFYWYRQILGQKVEFLVSFYNNEISEKSEIFDDQFSVERPDGSNFTLKIRSTKLEDSAMYFCASSEGTTGTYEQYFGPGTRLTVT.

This clonotype was seen only a few times. J is TRBJ2-1 and V is TRBV9, with 8 bases that match TRBD2. Germline V lookup: CDR1 SGDLS, CDR2 YYNGEE. This CDR3 spans 13 amino acids. The junction had 3 bases not matched to a gene; V was cut back by 0 bases and J by 10 bases. The CDR3 sequence: CASSVVLADEQFF. The CDR3, as DNA: TGTGCCAGCAGCGTAGTACTAGCGGACGAGCAGTTCTTC.